These 31 T cell receptor beta chains share one sample of origin, sequenced in a study of blood T cell repertoires in COVID-19. The protocol was immunoSEQ multiplex PCR, while the TCRdb copy is restricted to in-frame clones and leaves out a portion. The sample contains fewer than 15,000 clones, about 85% of which appear only once. The sample consisted of peripheral blood. These receptors came from a human donor in a cohort sampled during active COVID-19.

V is TRBV28 and J is TRBJ2-7, with D perhaps matching TRBD2 (6 bases). Germline lookup yields CDR1 MDHEN and CDR2 SYDVKM. Trimming stripped 4 bases from V and 0 bases from J, with 13 bases between. CDR3 length: 15 amino acids. This CDR3 is CASSSPRETSYEQYF. The CDR3 region has the DNA TGTGCCAGCAGTTCCCCCCGGGAGACCTCCTACGAGCAGTACTTC. The whole variable domain, filled in from reference TRBV28 and TRBJ2-7, reads DVKVTQSSRYLVKRTGEKVFLECVQDMDHENMFWYRQDPGLGLRLIYFSYDVKMKEKGDIPEGYSVSREKKERFSLILESASTNQTSMYLCASSSPRETSYEQYFGPGTRLTVT.

This clone occurred a few times. This sequence joins TRBV6-5 and TRBJ1-6; D perhaps matches TRBD1 (5 bases). The germline CDR1 and CDR2 sequences are MNHEY and SVGAGI. V gave up 4 bases and J gave up 3 bases, with 10 bases separating them. The CDR3 runs 15 residues. CDR3 amino acids: CASSSIDSYNSPLHF. CDR3 nucleotides: TGTGCCAGCAGTTCCATTGACAGCTATAATTCACCCCTCCACTTT.

This clone is labeled as medium-sized. The chain combines TRBV7-9 with TRBJ2-2, with a tentative D call TRBD1 (6 bases). CDR3 size: 15 residues. Germline CDR1 SEHNR, CDR2 FQNEAQ (reference sequence). The germline V and J ends were trimmed by 4 bases and 5 bases, with 14 bases remaining between them. The CDR3: CASSSPEGETGELFF. In DNA, the CDR3 is TGTGCCAGCAGCTCCCCCGAGGGGGAAACCGGGGAGCTGTTTTTT. Looking up the rest from reference TRBV7-9 and TRBJ2-2 gives the full variable domain: DTGVSQNPRHKITKRGQNVTFRCDPISEHNRLYWYRQTLGQGPEFLTYFQNEAQLEKSRLLSDRFSAERPKGSFSTLEIQRTEQGDSAMYLCASSSPEGETGELFFGEGSRLTVL.

This chain connects TRBV21-1 to TRBJ1-5; the table's D call of TRBD1 was not tested on the DNA. TRBV21-1 is deemed a pseudogene. CDR3 length: 16 residues. The CDR3 DNA sequence: TGTGCCAGCAGCGCCCGAGGGAGACAGGGGCATCAGCCCCAGCATTTT. Translated: CASSARGRQGHQPQHF.

The rearrangement links TRBV19 to TRBJ1-3; TRBD1 is a possible D gene (6 bases). V lost 6 bases and J lost 2, with 17 bases in between. This CDR3 region has 16 residues. Germline CDR1 reads LNHDA; CDR2 reads SQIVND (reference sequence). The CDR3 nucleotides read TGTGCCAGTAGGAAACAGGGCACGCAAACTGGAAACACCATATATTTT. Residues: CASRKQGTQTGNTIYF.

The rearrangement joins TRBV9 to TRBJ2-1, with TRBD1 as a possible D gene (5 bases). This CDR3 region has 14 residues. Trimming shortened V by 1 base and J by 9 bases, and 14 bases separated the two germline ends. Germline lookup yields CDR1 SGDLS and CDR2 YYNGEE. In nucleotides, the CDR3 is TGTGCCAGCAGCGTATCTATAACAGGTGTTGAGCAGTTCTTC. Its protein is CASSVSITGVEQFF.

The J gene is TRBJ2-2, the V gene TRBV6-5; TRBD1 might be the D (5 bases). There are 13 residues in the CDR3. V was clipped by 0 bases and J by 6 bases, with 5 bases between them. The germline V gene has CDR1 MNHEY and CDR2 SVGAGI. In DNA form, the CDR3 reads TGTGCCAGCAGTTACTCGGGGCCCGGGGAGCTGTTTTTT. Protein: CASSYSGPGELFF.

The CDR3 nucleotides read TGTGCCAGCAGCCCCGATGGCGGGAGGGCCGCAGATACGCAGTATTTT. Protein: CASSPDGGRAADTQYF. The chain combines TRBV3-1 (or the pseudogene TRBV3-2) with TRBJ2-3; 9 nucleotides agree with TRBD2. CDR1 LGHDT and CDR2 YNNKEL come from the germline V gene (reference sequence). V gave up 4 bases and J gave up 4 bases; unmatched junction bases: 9. The CDR3 has 16 residues.

The CDR3 nucleotides read TGTGCCACCAGACAGGGGGACCTCACAGATACGCAGTATTTT. Translating gives CATRQGDLTDTQYF. The chain recombines TRBV24-1 with TRBJ2-3; 8 nucleotides match TRBD1. This CDR3 is 14 amino acids long. V was pared by 7 bases and J by 2 bases, with 4 bases of the junction left unmatched. CDR1 is KGHDR and CDR2 is SFDVKD in the germline V gene.

This clone occurred a few times. The chain employs TRBV7-9 and TRBJ2-1; maybe TRBD1 (5 bases). The CDR3 loop spans 12 amino acids. CDR1 is SEHNR, CDR2 FQNEAQ, per germline (reference sequence). V was pared by 7 bases and J by 14 bases, with 18 bases between. The CDR3 region is CASNTAAGIEFF. CDR3 DNA sequence: TGTGCCAGCAACACCGCGGCAGGGATAGAGTTCTTC.

This chain uses TRBV21-1 with TRBJ1-2; the D call in the table, TRBD1, was not verified against the DNA. TRBV21-1 is annotated as a pseudogene. This CDR3 spans 13 amino acids. The CDR3 coding sequence is TGTGCCAGCAGCCACCGACAGATCCATGGCTACACCTTC. As protein: CASSHRQIHGYTF.

The chain employs TRBV6-5 and TRBJ1-6, with a possible D match to TRBD1 (6 bases). Germline CDR1 MNHEY, CDR2 SVGAGI. The CDR3 runs 16 residues. Between the trimmed V and J ends, which lost 0 bases and 7 bases, there was a span of 13 bases. The CDR3: CASSYSGQGQNSPLHF. In DNA, the CDR3 is TGTGCCAGCAGTTACTCGGGGCAGGGGCAGAATTCACCCCTCCACTTT.

The chain uses TRBV3-1 (or the pseudogene TRBV3-2) and TRBJ2-7; 8 nucleotides align to TRBD2. This CDR3 has 15 amino acids. The germline CDR1 and CDR2 sequences are LGHDT and YNNKEL (reference sequence). J lost 3 bases, V lost 3 bases, and 7 bases had no gene match. The CDR3 is CASSHSGLVGYEQYF. The CDR3 DNA reads as TGTGCCAGCAGCCACTCGGGACTAGTAGGCTACGAGCAGTACTTC.

The genes are TRBV27 and TRBJ2-7; 9 positions match TRBD2. This CDR3 has 15 residues. Germline CDR1 reads MNHEY; CDR2 reads SMNVEV (reference sequence). Trimming removed 6 bases from V and 5 bases from J; junction bases left unmatched: 11. In nucleotides, the CDR3 is TGTGCCAGCAGCCCGGCCGGGACTAGCCAAGACGAGCAGTACTTC. Its protein is CASSPAGTSQDEQYF.

The V gene is TRBV27, the J gene TRBJ2-5; the D gene is possibly TRBD2 (5 bases). Trimming removed 8 bases from V and 2 bases from J, with 15 bases in between. The germline V gene has CDR1 MNHEY and CDR2 SMNVEV (reference sequence). The CDR3 consists of 14 residues. CDR3 region: CASASGETQETQYF. CDR3 bases: TGTGCCAGCGCCAGCGGAGAAACTCAAGAGACCCAGTACTTC.

The V and J genes are TRBV18 and TRBJ2-7; maybe TRBD2 (7 bases). Germline V gene sequence: CDR1 KGHSH, CDR2 LQKENI. The CDR3 contains 15 residues. V was trimmed by 3 bases and J by 2 bases, leaving 14 bases between them. The CDR3 is CASSPHPGGPYEQYF. CDR3 nucleotides: TGTGCCAGCTCACCCCACCCCGGGGGGCCCTACGAGCAGTACTTC. Variable domain in full (rest from reference TRBV18 and TRBJ2-7): NAGVMQNPRHLVRRRGQEARLRCSPMKGHSHVYWYRQLPEEGLKFMVYLQKENIIDESGMPKERFSAEFPKEGPSILRIQQVVRGDSAAYFCASSPHPGGPYEQYFGPGTRLTVT.

The chain has TRBV4-1 and TRBJ2-1; 12 bases are a match to TRBD2. The germline V gene encodes CDR1 MGHRA and CDR2 YSYEKL. The V segment lost 1 base and the J segment 0 bases; nucleotides outside the gene matches: 7. The CDR3 length is 19 residues. CDR3 DNA: TGCGCCAGCAGCCAAGGGCTAGCGGGAGGGGGACCCTCCTACAATGAGCAGTTCTTC. Protein product: CASSQGLAGGGPSYNEQFF.

V gene TRBV6-6 combines with J gene TRBJ2-1; possibly TRBD1 for D (5 bases). Trimming removed 7 bases from V and 5 bases from J, with 15 bases in between. Germline V gene sequence: CDR1 MNHNY, CDR2 SVGAGI (reference sequence). The CDR3 covers 14 residues. CDR3 region: CASTWTPDHNEQFF. In DNA, the CDR3 is TGTGCCAGCACTTGGACACCGGACCACAATGAGCAGTTCTTC.

The chain combines TRBV29-1 with TRBJ2-5, with TRBD1 matching over 8 bases. This CDR3 comprises 13 residues. V trimming: 5 bases; J trimming: 2 bases; junction bases outside the gene matches: 4. Germline V CDR1 and CDR2: SQVTM, ANQGSEA. The CDR3 reads CSVTRTGQETQYF. The DNA for the CDR3 is TGCAGCGTTACCCGGACAGGGCAAGAGACCCAGTACTTC.

The chain employs TRBV4-1 and TRBJ1-2, with D possibly TRBD1 on 5 matching bases. V dropped 0 bases and J dropped 4 bases, with 12 bases sitting between them. The V gene's germline CDR1 is MGHRA and CDR2 YSYEKL. The CDR3 extends over 15 amino acids. DNA of the CDR3: TGCGCCAGCAGCCAAGATAGACAGACGTCCTATGGCTACACCTTC. This sequence encodes CASSQDRQTSYGYTF.

The chain couples TRBV5-1 to TRBJ1-2; no reliable D call. V gave up 0 bases and J gave up 4 bases, with 10 bases separating them. This CDR3 region has 14 residues. CDR1 and CDR2 from the germline V gene are SGHRS and YFSETQ. In DNA, the CDR3 is TGCGCCAGCAGCTTGGGAGGCGCCCGCTATGGCTACACCTTC. It specifies CASSLGGARYGYTF.

The chain links TRBV15 to TRBJ1-3; 10 bases fit TRBD1. The V segment lost 3 bases and the J segment 2 bases; nucleotides outside the gene matches: 1. This CDR3 contains 15 residues. Germline V gene lookup returns CDR1 LNHNV and CDR2 YYDKDF (reference sequence). DNA of the CDR3: TGTGCCACCAGCAGTGACAGGGGGCCTGGAAACACCATATATTTT. This sequence encodes CATSSDRGPGNTIYF.

The V and J genes are TRBV29-1 and TRBJ1-1; unclear D gene. CDR1 SQVTM and CDR2 ANQGSEA come from the germline V gene. The CDR3 covers 13 residues. Trimming stripped 2 bases from V and 4 bases from J, with 11 bases between. In DNA, the CDR3 is TGCAGCGTTGAAAGCCAGGCGAGCACTGAAGCTTTCTTT. Translated: CSVESQASTEAFF.

This clone was picked up a small number of times. The chain's CDR3 is CASSYLGQGYEQYF. For the CDR3, the DNA is TGTGCCAGCAGTTACCTGGGACAGGGCTACGAGCAGTACTTC. This chain joins TRBV6-5 and TRBJ2-7; 9 nucleotides line up with TRBD1. In germline, CDR1 is MNHEY, CDR2 SVGAGI. The V segment lost 2 bases and the J segment 3 bases; nucleotides outside the gene matches: 2. This CDR3 is 14 amino acids long.

The chain carries TRBV14 and TRBJ2-1, with TRBD2 identical over 12 bases. The CDR3 contains 15 residues. CDR1 is SGHDN and CDR2 is FVKESK in the germline V gene. V was pared by 2 bases and J by 5 bases, with 1 base of the junction left unmatched. This CDR3 reads CASSQWTSGDNEQFF. The CDR3 bases are TGTGCCAGCAGCCAATGGACTAGCGGGGACAATGAGCAGTTCTTC. Together with reference TRBV14 and TRBJ2-1, the CDR3 gives the full variable domain: EAGVTQFPSHSVIEKGQTVTLRCDPISGHDNLYWYRRVMGKEIKFLLHFVKESKQDESGMPNNRFLAERTGGTYSTLKVQPAELEDSGVYFCASSQWTSGDNEQFFGPGTRLTVL.

The CDR3 nucleotides are TGTGCCAGCAGTTTGGCTAGCGACTACTACGAGCAGTACTTC. This encodes CASSLASDYYEQYF. The chain employs TRBV27 and TRBJ2-7; possibly TRBD2 for D (6 bases). The CDR3 sequence is 14 residues long. Germline loops: CDR1 MNHEY, CDR2 SMNVEV (reference sequence). The V end lost 3 bases, the J end lost 3 bases, and 12 bases lay between the germline ends.

The CDR3 here is CAWSEPGQVNGYTF. CDR3 DNA sequence: TGTGCCTGGAGTGAGCCGGGACAGGTCAATGGCTACACCTTC. This chain links TRBV30 with TRBJ1-2; TRBD1 aligns across 8 bases. In germline, CDR1 is GTSNPN, CDR2 SVGIG (reference sequence). The V and J ends lost 1 base and 6 bases, in that order; junction bases with no gene match: 7. The CDR3 runs to 14 residues.

The chain is built from TRBV5-1 and TRBJ2-1; tentative D call: TRBD2 (6 bases). The CDR3 has 14 amino acids. Between the trimmed V and J ends, which lost 5 bases and 3 bases, there was a span of 12 bases. The germline CDR1 and CDR2 sequences are SGHRS and YFSETQ. Here the CDR3 DNA reads TGCGCCAGCAGTGGGGGGACCATCTACAATGAGCAGTTCTTC. This encodes CASSGGTIYNEQFF.

The rearrangement joins TRBV4-3 to TRBJ1-2, with D unresolved. This CDR3 has 14 residues. CDR1 and CDR2 from the germline V gene are LGHNA and YSLEER. Trimming removed 0 bases at V and 4 bases at J, with 9 bases between. The CDR3 DNA follows: TGCGCCAGCAGCCAAGATAGTTTAGTCTATGGCTACACCTTC. It yields the protein CASSQDSLVYGYTF.

V is TRBV6-5 and J is TRBJ2-7; perhaps TRBD2 as D (6 bases). The CDR3 length is 12 residues. With 5 bases removed from V and 5 bases from J, the gap between germline ends came to 10 bases. Germline V CDR1 and CDR2: MNHEY, SVGAGI. CDR3 sequence reads: CASSTGDHEQYF. CDR3 nucleotide sequence: TGTGCCAGCAGTACGGGGGATCACGAGCAGTACTTC.

V usage is TRBV18 and J usage is TRBJ1-1, with D perhaps matching TRBD1 (5 bases). With 8 bases removed from V and 1 base from J, the gap between germline ends came to 17 bases. The CDR3 runs 15 residues. Germline values: CDR1 KGHSH, CDR2 LQKENI. The DNA for the CDR3 is TGTGCCAGCCCACTACAGACAGTCCCGAACACTGAAGCTTTCTTT. Protein sequence: CASPLQTVPNTEAFF.